Only one count was recorded for the clone carrying this TCR beta chain. What it binds is not known. These data originate in a study of blood T cells in healthy people across ages. Study-level points and caveats: In older individuals, TCR beta diversity per million T cells was lower, falling roughly linearly with age.

The V and J ends lost 6 bases and 0 bases respectively, with 2 bases between them. Germline V gives CDR1 KGHDR, CDR2 SFDVKD. The CDR3 totals 12 residues. The use of a sample-barcoded 5' primer and a J-beta primer mix characterized a second PCR of about 6 to 12 cycles. Template switching added a 12-random-nucleotide identifier to every cDNA molecule. Every individual sample yielded 2.5 million or more paired-end reads (each containing CDR3). TCRdb re-derived calls from the 5' RACE reads in MiXCR, one entry per CDR3 protein. In the table there are 730,000 or so distinct CDR3 sequences, about 43% of which are singletons.

This clonotype was sampled from an elderly man in good health. Input material: blood. The chain carries TRBV24-1 and TRBJ1-5; no definite D call. The CDR3 DNA is TGTGCCACCAGTAATAGCAATCAGCCCCAGCATTTT. This gives the protein CATSNSNQPQHF.